These 16 T cell receptor beta chains originate from one sample sequenced in a study of cytomegalovirus exposure and HLA in healthy donors. It was with 60 Vbeta and 13 Jbeta primers that the PCR ran. The method was immunoSEQ multiplex PCR; TCRdb's version includes in-frame clones alone and lacks a portion of them. The table includes under 150,000 clones, 75% to 80% detected once. The specimen was PBMCs. The receptors were sampled from a male donor in good health and CMV-seronegative.

The genes are TRBV18 and TRBJ1-3; 8 nucleotides line up with TRBD1. The CDR3 contains 16 residues. The J segment lost 4 bases and the V segment lost 5 bases, leaving 10 bases of the junction unmatched. The germline V gene has CDR1 KGHSH and CDR2 LQKENI. The CDR3 DNA is TGTGCCAGCTCATCCGGGGTGACAGGGGCAGGAAACACCATATATTTT. Amino acids: CASSSGVTGAGNTIYF.

The chain combines TRBV11-3 with TRBJ1-6, with 8 bases fitting TRBD1. Germline-derived CDR1 and CDR2 are SGHNT and YENEEA. The CDR3 sequence is 15 residues long. The trim removed 2 bases at V and 6 bases at J, leaving 3 bases unmatched. CDR3: CASSLTGQANSPLHF. The CDR3 coding sequence is TGTGCCAGCAGCTTAACGGGACAGGCTAATTCACCCCTCCACTTT.

The chain employs TRBV30 and TRBJ2-7; possible D gene TRBD1, 5 bases. In germline, CDR1 is GTSNPN, CDR2 SVGIG (reference sequence). There are 15 residues in the CDR3. V was shortened by 0 bases and J by 4 bases, with 16 bases between the two germline ends. CDR3 loop: CAWSVGAARTYEQYF. CDR3 coding DNA: TGTGCCTGGAGTGTAGGGGCGGCAAGAACTTACGAGCAGTACTTC.

V gene TRBV6-1 combines with J gene TRBJ1-4; D unclear. The V gene's germline CDR1 is MNHNS and CDR2 SASEGT. V was shortened by 4 bases and J by 5 bases, with 14 bases between the two germline ends. This CDR3 is 15 amino acids long. CDR3 bases: TGTGCCAGCAGTGGTTCGGGTGCATCGAATGAAAAACTGTTTTTT. Translating it yields CASSGSGASNEKLFF.

This chain joins TRBV5-6 and TRBJ2-1, with 10 bases fitting TRBD1. CDR3 size: 14 residues. V lost 5 bases and J lost 3; bases outside the gene matches: 2. Germline V gene sequence: CDR1 SGHDT, CDR2 YYEEEE. CDR3 DNA: TGTGCCAGCAGTCGGACAGGGGGCTACAATGAGCAGTTCTTC. Its translation: CASSRTGGYNEQFF.

The chain joins TRBV5-8 to TRBJ1-2, with 8 positions matching TRBD1. V lost 4 bases to trimming and J lost 5 bases; unmatched junction nucleotides: 7. In germline, CDR1 is SGHTS, CDR2 YDEGEE. CDR3 length: 14 amino acids. The DNA for the CDR3 is TGTGCCAGCAGCGCAGGACAGGGAGCTTATGGCTACACCTTC. It specifies CASSAGQGAYGYTF.

The chain is built from TRBV27 and TRBJ2-3; the D gene is possibly TRBD1 (6 bases). Germline-derived CDR1 and CDR2 are MNHEY and SMNVEV (reference sequence). V was trimmed by 5 bases and J by 0 bases, leaving 15 bases between them. The CDR3 is 16 residues long. CDR3 loop: CASSLGHRASTDTQYF. DNA of the CDR3: TGTGCCAGCAGTCTAGGTCACAGGGCGAGCACAGATACGCAGTATTTT.

This chain connects TRBV5-4 to TRBJ2-5, with TRBD1 identical over 8 bases. The CDR3 covers 15 residues. Germline V gene data show CDR1 as SGHNT and CDR2 as YYREEE (reference sequence). V was pared by 0 bases and J by 5 bases, with 6 bases of the junction left unmatched. The CDR3 nucleotides are TGTGCCAGCAGCTTGGGCGGACAGGGTAGGGAGACCCAGTACTTC. As protein: CASSLGGQGRETQYF. The variable domain in full, with the rest retrieved from reference TRBV5-4 and TRBJ2-5, is ETGVTQSPTHLIKTRGQQVTLRCSSQSGHNTVSWYQQALGQGPQFIFQYYREEENGRGNFPPRFSGLQFPNYSSELNVNALELDDSALYLCASSLGGQGRETQYFGPGTRLLVL.

This chain links TRBV7-2 with TRBJ2-7, with a possible D match to TRBD1 (5 bases). V was clipped by 4 bases and J by 5 bases, with 18 bases between them. The CDR3 has 15 amino acids. The germline gives CDR1 SGHTA, CDR2 FQGNSA. This CDR3 reads CASSSSPRAGNEQYF. CDR3 nucleotide sequence: TGTGCCAGCAGCTCCTCCCCCAGGGCCGGCAACGAGCAGTACTTC.

V gene TRBV19 combines with J gene TRBJ1-5; D call uncertain. V lost 3 bases and J lost 2, with 11 bases in between. This CDR3 has 15 amino acids. CDR1 is LNHDA, CDR2 SQIVND, per germline (reference sequence). The CDR3 sequence: CASSIEGFGNQPQHF. DNA of the CDR3: TGTGCCAGTAGTATTGAGGGTTTTGGCAATCAGCCCCAGCATTTT.

V usage is TRBV23-1 and J usage is TRBJ1-2; 9 nucleotides match TRBD1. TRBV23-1 is noted as an ORF with a role that remains uncertain. CDR3 length: 13 amino acids. Unmatched junction bases numbered 3, after V lost 6 bases and J lost 4 bases. The CDR3 nucleotides read TGCGCCAGCAGCCCGACAGGGGGCTATGGCTACACCTTC. Amino acid sequence: CASSPTGGYGYTF.

The chain links TRBV6-5 to TRBJ2-1; 9 bases line up with TRBD2. The CDR3 has 15 amino acids. J lost 4 bases, V lost 6 bases, and 7 bases had no gene match. Germline CDR1 and CDR2: MNHEY and SVGAGI. The CDR3 bases are TGTGCCAGCAGCTCCTTTGCGGGGGGGTACAATGAGCAGTTCTTC. It codes for CASSSFAGGYNEQFF.

The sample holds one count of this clone. The V gene is TRBV30, the J gene TRBJ1-1; D is unresolved. The CDR3 is made up of 14 amino acids. The ends were cut back, 0 bases at V and 0 bases at J, with 8 bases in the middle. Germline CDR1 GTSNPN, CDR2 SVGIG (reference sequence). The CDR3 here is CAWSVSLMNTEAFF. For the CDR3, the DNA is TGTGCCTGGAGTGTGAGCCTAATGAACACTGAAGCTTTCTTT. The full variable domain, with the rest looked up from reference TRBV30 and TRBJ1-1, is SQTIHQWPATLVQPVGSPLSLECTVEGTSNPNLYWYRQAAGRGLQLLFYSVGIGQISSEVPQNLSASRPQDRQFILSSKKLLLSDSGFYLCAWSVSLMNTEAFFGQGTRLTVV.

The chain joins TRBV6-5 to TRBJ2-7; 12 nucleotides line up with TRBD1. Germline V gene sequence: CDR1 MNHEY, CDR2 SVGAGI. Losses at the gene ends were 6 bases for V and 5 bases for J; bases not matched to a gene: 8. The CDR3 sequence is 15 residues long. The CDR3 protein is CASSSPGTGGHEQYF. Here the CDR3 DNA reads TGTGCCAGCAGCAGCCCCGGGACAGGGGGCCACGAGCAGTACTTC.

The chain has TRBV15 and TRBJ2-1; TRBD1 agrees at 12 bases. There are 15 residues in the CDR3. The germline CDR1 and CDR2 sequences are LNHNV and YYDKDF (reference sequence). J lost 5 bases, V lost 4 bases, and 3 bases had no gene match. CDR3: CATSTGQGADNEQFF. CDR3 nucleotide sequence: TGTGCCACCAGCACGGGACAGGGGGCGGACAATGAGCAGTTCTTC.

The rearrangement joins TRBV2 to TRBJ2-2, with 7 bases lining up with TRBD1. Per the germline V gene, CDR1 is SNHLY and CDR2 is FYNNEI. This CDR3 is 14 amino acids long. The J segment lost 5 bases and the V segment lost 3 bases, leaving 3 bases of the junction unmatched. The chain's CDR3 is CASSDRGTTGELFF. CDR3 bases: TGTGCCAGCAGTGACAGGGGGACAACCGGGGAGCTGTTTTTT.